The clone carrying this TCR beta chain appeared many times. Its cognate antigen is unknown. It was RNA transcripts that yielded the amplified TCR beta CDR3 regions. HTBI primers were the set used in a first-round RT-PCR of the TCR CDR3. TCRdb called the multiplex PCR reads again in MiXCR, with one record for every CDR3 protein. The table has 550,000 to 650,000 distinct CDR3 sequences, roughly 14% seen once. CDR3 length: 13 residues. V gave up 4 bases and J gave up 14 bases, with 18 bases separating them. Germline CDR1 SGDLS, CDR2 YYNGEE. These data are taken from a study of T cells in Graves' hyperthyroidism and ophthalmopathy. Study results and caveats: Blood held most thyroid clonotypes expanded above 0.001 frequency.

Not enrolled were patients with uncontrolled infection, other autoimmune disease, pregnancy or lactation. This TCR was recovered from a woman between 25 and 40 years old with Graves' hyperthyroidism that later progressed to Graves' ophthalmopathy. The V gene is TRBV9, the J gene TRBJ1-4, with D perhaps TRBD1 (6 bases). Input material: blood. CDR3: CASSPDPGDTLFF. In nucleotides, the CDR3 is TGTGCCAGCAGCCCCGATCCTGGGGACACCCTGTTTTTT.